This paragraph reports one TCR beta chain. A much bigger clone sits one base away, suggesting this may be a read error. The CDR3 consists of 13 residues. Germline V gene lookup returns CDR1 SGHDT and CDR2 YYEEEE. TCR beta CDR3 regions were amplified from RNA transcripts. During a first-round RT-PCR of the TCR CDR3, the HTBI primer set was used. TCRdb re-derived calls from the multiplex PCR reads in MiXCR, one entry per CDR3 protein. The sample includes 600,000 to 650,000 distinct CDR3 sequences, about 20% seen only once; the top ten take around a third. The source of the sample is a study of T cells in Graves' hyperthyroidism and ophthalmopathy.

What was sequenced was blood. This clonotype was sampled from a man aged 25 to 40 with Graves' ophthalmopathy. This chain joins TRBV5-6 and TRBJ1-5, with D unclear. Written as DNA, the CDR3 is TGTGCCGGCAGCGACGGATGGGGACAGCCCCAGCATTTT. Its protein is CAGSDGWGQPQHF.